These 23 T cell receptor beta chains originate from one sample sequenced in a study of control samples from healthy donors and cancer patients. Here immunoSEQ multiplex PCR was the method, and the copy in TCRdb shows in-frame clones only, minus some. The sample lists about 83,000 clones; about nine tenths were seen once. Material for sequencing was blood. The receptor set was obtained from a man younger than 45 in good health.

The genes are TRBV28 and TRBJ2-3; the match to TRBD1 covers 8 bases. Germline V gene lookup returns CDR1 MDHEN and CDR2 SYDVKM. After removal of 8 bases from V and 5 bases from J, the junction contained 12 bases not matched to a gene. This CDR3 has 15 amino acids. The CDR3 region is CASHTGQGHLDTQYF. The CDR3 DNA reads as TGTGCCAGCCATACTGGACAGGGACACTTAGATACGCAGTATTTT.

The chain carries TRBV7-6 and TRBJ2-1, with unresolved D. The V gene's germline CDR1 is SGHVS and CDR2 FNYEAQ. Trimming took off 2 bases at V and 8 bases at J, with 7 bases between the two ends. The CDR3 is 12 residues long. The CDR3 nucleotides read TGTGCCAGCAGCTTAATAGCTGATGAGCAGTTCTTC. Its translation: CASSLIADEQFF.

The chain is built from TRBV7-8 and TRBJ1-1; D is uncertain. V gave up 4 bases and J gave up 4 bases, with 13 bases separating them. From germline, CDR1 is SGHVS and CDR2 FQNEAQ. The CDR3 is 14 residues long. For the CDR3, the DNA is TGTGCCAGCAGCTCATACACCGCTGTCACTGAAGCTTTCTTT. It yields the protein CASSSYTAVTEAFF.

The chain recombines TRBV27 with TRBJ2-5, with no clear D. This CDR3 is built from 13 residues. Per the germline V gene, CDR1 is MNHEY and CDR2 is SMNVEV (reference sequence). V was clipped by 5 bases and J by 0 bases, with 7 bases between them. CDR3 loop: CASSGSYQETQYF. In DNA form, the CDR3 reads TGTGCCAGCAGTGGGTCGTACCAAGAGACCCAGTACTTC.

The CDR3 coding sequence is TGCGCCAGCAGCCACCCCGGACAGGGAGGTGGTGAGCAGTTCTTC. Translating gives CASSHPGQGGGEQFF. The V call is TRBV4-1, the J call TRBJ2-1; 8 nucleotides match TRBD1. The ends lost 3 bases at V and 9 bases at J; junction bases unmatched: 10. CDR1 and CDR2 from the germline V gene are MGHRA and YSYEKL. The length of the CDR3 is 15 residues.

A remark on this clone: Other DNA sequences within the sample encode an identical CDR3. V is TRBV28 and J is TRBJ2-1; D uncertain. The CDR3 has 11 amino acids. Trimming took 3 bases from V and 8 from J, leaving 5 bases between them. Germline lookup yields CDR1 MDHEN and CDR2 SYDVKM. CDR3 nucleotide sequence: TGTGCCAGCAGTTTTCGGGATGAGCAGTTCTTC. As protein: CASSFRDEQFF.

The rearrangement links TRBV6-1 to TRBJ2-7; 10 nucleotides align to TRBD1. Trimming cost V 3 bases and J 4 bases; bases outside gene matches: 6. There are 15 residues in the CDR3. The germline gives CDR1 MNHNS, CDR2 SASEGT. The chain's CDR3 is CASSDQTGGKYEQYF. CDR3 nucleotides: TGTGCCAGCAGTGACCAGACAGGGGGCAAATACGAGCAGTACTTC.

The rearrangement links TRBV24-1 to TRBJ2-1, with D possibly being TRBD1 (5 bases). Trimming shortened V by 1 base and J by 6 bases, and 15 bases separated the two germline ends. From germline, CDR1 is KGHDR and CDR2 SFDVKD. The CDR3 is made up of 16 amino acids. CDR3 protein: CATSDFVAGLRNEQFF. The CDR3 DNA reads TGTGCCACCAGTGATTTTGTGGCAGGGCTTCGCAATGAGCAGTTCTTC.

This chain links TRBV7-2 with TRBJ1-2; 9 bases are shared with TRBD1. Germline assignment: CDR1 SGHTA and CDR2 FQGNSA. The CDR3 runs 15 residues. The junction had 8 bases not matched to a gene; V was cut back by 5 bases and J by 4 bases. The CDR3 DNA reads as TGTGCCAGCAGCCCGGGACAGGGAGCTTTCTATGGCTACACCTTC. Protein product: CASSPGQGAFYGYTF.

The chain employs TRBV5-6 and TRBJ2-2, with 7 bases matching TRBD1. This CDR3 spans 14 amino acids. The germline V gene has CDR1 SGHDT and CDR2 YYEEEE. The J segment lost 5 bases and the V segment lost 2 bases, leaving 3 bases of the junction unmatched. CDR3 DNA: TGTGCCAGCAGCTTATTACAGGGGACCGGGGAGCTGTTTTTT. Translated: CASSLLQGTGELFF. Complete variable domain (other parts from reference TRBV5-6 and TRBJ2-2): DAGVTQSPTHLIKTRGQQVTLRCSPKSGHDTVSWYQQALGQGPQFIFQYYEEEERQRGNFPDRFSGHQFPNYSSELNVNALLLGDSALYLCASSLLQGTGELFFGEGSRLTVL.

This sequence joins TRBV7-2 and TRBJ1-2; a possible D gene is TRBD1 (6 bases). The CDR3 covers 14 residues. V lost 4 bases and J lost 6, with 15 bases in between. From germline, CDR1 is SGHTA and CDR2 FQGNSA. The CDR3 loop reads CASSSRARTDGYTF. In nucleotides, the CDR3 is TGTGCCAGCAGCTCCCGAGCTAGGACAGATGGCTACACCTTC.

V usage is TRBV11-2 and J usage is TRBJ2-7; possibly TRBD1 for D (6 bases). Germline CDR1 reads SGHAT; CDR2 reads FQNNGV. V lost 5 bases, J lost 1 base, and 18 bases lay in between. This CDR3 has 16 amino acids. In nucleotides, the CDR3 is TGTGCCAGCAGCCTGCCCCTGGGAACAGGGTCCTACGAGCAGTACTTC. The encoded protein is CASSLPLGTGSYEQYF.

This clone has only one observation. The chain has TRBV11-1 and TRBJ2-1, with 8 bases that match TRBD1. V shed 5 bases and J 12 bases; nucleotides not matched to a gene: 9. Germline assignment: CDR1 SGHAT and CDR2 FQDESV (reference sequence). The CDR3 runs 13 residues. The CDR3 nucleotides read TGTGCCAGCAGCCAGATGGACAGGGCGAGGCAGTTCTTC. Its protein is CASSQMDRARQFF.

The V gene is TRBV29-1, the J gene TRBJ2-3; 12 bases are a match to TRBD2. There are 18 residues in the CDR3. Looked up from germline, CDR1 is SQVTM and CDR2 is ANQGSEA. V lost 4 bases to trimming and J lost 0 bases; unmatched junction nucleotides: 11. The CDR3 is CSVGTSGEAVPSTDTQYF. CDR3 coding DNA: TGCAGCGTTGGGACTAGCGGGGAGGCAGTCCCTAGCACAGATACGCAGTATTTT.

CDR3 in amino acids: CASSLYNSPLHF. CDR3 bases: TGTGCCAGCAGTTTATATAATTCACCCCTCCACTTT. The J gene is TRBJ1-6, the V gene TRBV28; D gene uncertain. The germline V gene encodes CDR1 MDHEN and CDR2 SYDVKM. The V and J ends lost 1 base and 5 bases respectively, with 0 bases between them. This CDR3 has 12 residues.

The chain recombines TRBV6-2 or TRBV6-3 with TRBJ1-5, with 10 bases lining up with TRBD1. CDR1 MNHEY and CDR2 SVGEGT come from the germline V gene. Germline trimming cut 6 bases from V and 4 bases from J; bases unmatched to any gene: 6. The CDR3 spans 15 residues. CDR3 DNA: TGTGCCAGCAGCCGATCGGGACAGGGGAATCAGCCCCAGCATTTT. Translating gives CASSRSGQGNQPQHF.

V usage is TRBV27 and J usage is TRBJ1-5; D uncertain. This CDR3 has 13 residues. The ends were cut back, 1 base at V and 4 bases at J, with 5 bases in the middle. Germline V CDR1 and CDR2: MNHEY, SMNVEV (reference sequence). The CDR3 sequence: CASSLWGNQPQHF. CDR3 nucleotide sequence: TGTGCCAGCAGTTTATGGGGAAATCAGCCCCAGCATTTT.

This chain links TRBV7-3 with TRBJ2-2; 7 nucleotides align to TRBD2. The trim removed 4 bases at V and 3 bases at J, leaving 5 bases unmatched. The CDR3 sequence is 15 residues long. Looked up from germline, CDR1 is SGHTA and CDR2 is FQGTGA. DNA for the CDR3: TGTGCCAGCAGCTCTTCTAGCGGCCACACCGGGGAGCTGTTTTTT. Amino acid sequence: CASSSSSGHTGELFF. Complete variable domain (other parts from reference TRBV7-3 and TRBJ2-2): GAGVSQTPSNKVTEKGKYVELRCDPISGHTALYWYRQSLGQGPEFLIYFQGTGAADDSGLPNDRFFAVRPEGSVSTLKIQRTERGDSAVYLCASSSSSGHTGELFFGEGSRLTVL.

V gene TRBV6-6 combines with J gene TRBJ1-4; D is uncertain. From germline, CDR1 is MNHNY and CDR2 SVGAGI (reference sequence). The ends were cut back, 5 bases at V and 0 bases at J, with 10 bases in the middle. There are 15 residues in the CDR3. The chain's CDR3 is CASSTGRATNEKLFF. The CDR3 DNA reads as TGTGCCAGCAGTACCGGACGGGCAACTAATGAAAAACTGTTTTTT.

The gene calls are TRBV7-8 and TRBJ1-5, with D possibly being TRBD1 (6 bases). With 5 bases removed from V and 0 bases from J, the gap between germline ends came to 14 bases. CDR1 and CDR2 (germline): SGHVS, FQNEAQ. The CDR3 consists of 16 residues. CDR3 bases: TGTGCCAGCAGCCCGATACAGGGATATAGCAATCAGCCCCAGCATTTT. Translated, it gives CASSPIQGYSNQPQHF.

A single count supports this clone. This sequence joins TRBV7-9 and TRBJ2-3, with D perhaps given as TRBD1 or TRBD2 (5 bases each). This CDR3 comprises 15 residues. CDR1 is SEHNR and CDR2 is FQNEAQ in the germline V gene (reference sequence). Trimming stripped 5 bases from V and 0 bases from J, with 12 bases between. CDR3: CASSRDWGSTDTQYF. DNA for the CDR3: TGTGCCAGCAGCCGCGACTGGGGGAGCACAGATACGCAGTATTTT.

The chain is built from TRBV9 and TRBJ2-7; TRBD1 aligns across 9 bases. J gave up 3 bases and V 1 base, and 5 bases lay outside the gene matches. Germline V gives CDR1 SGDLS, CDR2 YYNGEE. The CDR3 runs to 15 residues. CDR3 nucleotides: TGTGCCAGCAGCGTATCGTCGACAGGGGGCTACGAGCAGTACTTC. Encoded protein: CASSVSSTGGYEQYF.

The chain joins TRBV19 to TRBJ1-2; D ambiguous. The CDR3 covers 15 residues. Germline V gene data show CDR1 as LNHDA and CDR2 as SQIVND (reference sequence). V was cut by 6 bases and J by 4 bases, with 18 bases left in between. CDR3: CASSFGQEVPYGYTF. The CDR3 nucleotides read TGTGCCAGTAGCTTCGGGCAGGAGGTCCCCTATGGCTACACCTTC.